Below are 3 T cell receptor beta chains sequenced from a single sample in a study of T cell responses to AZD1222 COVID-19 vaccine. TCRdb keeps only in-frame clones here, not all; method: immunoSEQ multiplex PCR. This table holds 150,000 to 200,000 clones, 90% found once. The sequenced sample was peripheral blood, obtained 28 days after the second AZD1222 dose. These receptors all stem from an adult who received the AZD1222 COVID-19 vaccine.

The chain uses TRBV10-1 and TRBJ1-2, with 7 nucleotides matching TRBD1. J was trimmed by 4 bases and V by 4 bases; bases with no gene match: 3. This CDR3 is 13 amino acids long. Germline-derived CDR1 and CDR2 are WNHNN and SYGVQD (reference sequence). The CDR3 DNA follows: TGCGCCAGCAGTGGGAGACAGGGCTATGGCTACACCTTC. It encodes CASSGRQGYGYTF.

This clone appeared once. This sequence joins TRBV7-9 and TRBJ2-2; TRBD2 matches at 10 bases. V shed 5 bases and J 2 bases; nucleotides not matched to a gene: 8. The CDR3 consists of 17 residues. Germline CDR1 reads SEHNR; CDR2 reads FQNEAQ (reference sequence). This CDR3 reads CASSPHGLAANTGELFF. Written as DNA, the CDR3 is TGTGCCAGCAGCCCCCACGGACTAGCGGCTAACACCGGGGAGCTGTTTTTT. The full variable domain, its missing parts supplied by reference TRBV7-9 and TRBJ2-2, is DTGVSQNPRHKITKRGQNVTFRCDPISEHNRLYWYRQTLGQGPEFLTYFQNEAQLEKSRLLSDRFSAERPKGSFSTLEIQRTEQGDSAMYLCASSPHGLAANTGELFFGEGSRLTVL.

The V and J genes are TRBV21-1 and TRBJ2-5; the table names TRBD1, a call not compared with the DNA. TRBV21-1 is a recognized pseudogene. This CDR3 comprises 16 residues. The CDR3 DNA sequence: TGTGCCAGCAGCAAAGCCTGGCAGGGTGTTGAAGAGACCCAGTACTTC. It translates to CASSKAWQGVEETQYF.